This T cell receptor beta chain was sequenced during a study of lymphopenia after photon versus proton radiotherapy. The CDR3 consists of 21 residues. From germline, CDR1 is LNHDA and CDR2 SQIVND (reference sequence). J lost 3 bases, V lost 3 bases, and 19 bases had no gene match. Method: immunoSEQ multiplex PCR; TCRdb's copy keeps in-frame clones and lacks some. Of 50,000 to 70,000 clones detected, about 85% appear once; the ten largest clones hold roughly 13%. The sample was peripheral blood, taken from a patient treated with proton-based radiotherapy. The clonotype originates from a man at least 80 years old with esophageal cancer. The chain couples TRBV19 to TRBJ2-7; 14 bases match TRBD2. Here the CDR3 reads CASSIIGGTSGRVGRLYEQYF. For the CDR3, the DNA is TGTGCCAGTAGTATTATCGGGGGGACTAGCGGGAGAGTGGGCCGCCTCTACGAGCAGTACTTC.